This T cell receptor beta chain originates from a study of T cells in Graves' hyperthyroidism and ophthalmopathy. Looking at the study overall: Upon initial diagnosis and before any treatment, peripheral blood was collected.

Study findings and constraints: Blood also carried most thyroid clonotypes expanded above 0.001. Model output signaled ophthalmopathy a median 6.5 months ahead of onset.

This clonotype was detected many times. Its antigen is currently unknown. Germline CDR1 is GTSNPN and CDR2 is SVGIG (reference sequence). The CDR3 runs to 15 residues. The V and J ends lost 3 bases and 0 bases respectively, with 11 bases between them. Amplification targeted TCR beta CDR3 regions from RNA transcripts. The HTBI primer set served for first-round RT-PCR of the TCR CDR3. In TCRdb, the multiplex PCR reads were re-called with MiXCR into one record per CDR3 protein. This table has 250,000 or so distinct CDR3 sequences, over 12% appearing once. The receptor comes from a woman between 45 and 60 years old with Graves' hyperthyroidism that later progressed to Graves' ophthalmopathy. The rearrangement joins TRBV30 to TRBJ1-4, with TRBD1 as a possible D gene (5 bases). Source material: blood. CDR3 sequence: CAWSRDGTTNEKLFF. The CDR3 nucleotides read TGTGCCTGGAGCCGGGACGGGACAACTAATGAAAAACTGTTTTTT.